A selection of T cell receptor beta chains follows, all from one sample in a study of control samples from healthy donors and cancer patients. Clones were sequenced by immunoSEQ multiplex PCR, and TCRdb holds only the in-frame ones, with some missing. The sample lists about 120,000 clones; more than 80% were seen once. The source material was blood. The receptors shown here come from a man aged 40-55 years in good health. Each CDR3 is given with its conserved first and last residue. A D gene is named only where the DNA matches it firmly. Clone size is stated in some rows and not others, as once, few, many or a class when expanded.

d_call: TRBD1; clone_size: -; j_call: TRBJ2-7; v_call: TRBV5-4; cdr3_nt: TGTGCCAGCAGCTTAAGACAGGGGATTTCCTACGAGCAGTACTTC; cdr3_aa: CASSLRQGISYEQYF
d_call: -; clone_size: -; j_call: TRBJ1-1; v_call: TRBV6-5; cdr3_nt: TGTGCCAGCCGGCGAGCGCGGGGCACTGAAGCTTTCTTT; cdr3_aa: CASRRARGTEAFF
d_call: TRBD1; clone_size: -; j_call: TRBJ2-1; v_call: TRBV13; cdr3_nt: TGTGCCAGCAGCTCATGGACAGGAGGTGGTAATGAGCAGTTCTTC; cdr3_aa: CASSSWTGGGNEQFF
d_call: -; clone_size: -; j_call: TRBJ2-7; v_call: TRBV11-2; cdr3_nt: TGTGCCAGCAGCTTGGAGGCCCCGGGTCGTATCCTCTACGAGCAGTACTTC; cdr3_aa: CASSLEAPGRILYEQYF
d_call: TRBD1; clone_size: -; j_call: TRBJ1-2; v_call: TRBV5-8; cdr3_nt: TGTGCCAGCAGCCGTAGACAGGGGGCTATCTCTTTCTATGGCTACACCTTC; cdr3_aa: CASSRRQGAISFYGYTF
d_call: -; clone_size: -; j_call: TRBJ1-4; v_call: TRBV9; cdr3_nt: TGTGCCAGCTCCCCATGGTATGAAAAACTGTTTTTT; cdr3_aa: CASSPWYEKLFF
d_call: -; clone_size: -; j_call: TRBJ1-2; v_call: TRBV4-2; cdr3_nt: TGTGCCAGCAGCCAAGATTGGGGGAATGGCTACACCTTC; cdr3_aa: CASSQDWGNGYTF
d_call: -; clone_size: -; j_call: TRBJ2-2; v_call: TRBV7-3; cdr3_nt: TGTGTCAGCAGCTTAACCGGGACGCCAAAAACCGGGGAGCTGTTTTTT; cdr3_aa: CVSSLTGTPKTGELFF
d_call: TRBD1; clone_size: -; j_call: TRBJ2-3; v_call: TRBV5-1; cdr3_nt: TGCGCCAGCAGCGACAGGGTCGCAGATACGCAGTATTTT; cdr3_aa: CASSDRVADTQYF
d_call: -; clone_size: -; j_call: TRBJ2-3; v_call: TRBV6-5; cdr3_nt: TGTGCCAGCAGTTTACACCGGGACGCCACAGATACGCAGTATTTT; cdr3_aa: CASSLHRDATDTQYF
d_call: -; clone_size: -; j_call: TRBJ1-4; v_call: TRBV29-1; cdr3_nt: TGCGGCGGAGCAACTAATGAAAAACTGTTTTTT; cdr3_aa: CGGATNEKLFF
d_call: TRBD1; clone_size: -; j_call: TRBJ2-1; v_call: TRBV27; cdr3_nt: TGTGCCAGCAGTTTACCAGGGGGATCCTACAATGAGCAGTTCTTC; cdr3_aa: CASSLPGGSYNEQFF
d_call: -; clone_size: -; j_call: TRBJ2-5; v_call: TRBV5-1; cdr3_nt: TGCGCCAGCAGCTCGTTGGGGACAAATGGTGAGACCCAGTACTTC; cdr3_aa: CASSSLGTNGETQYF
d_call: -; clone_size: once; j_call: TRBJ2-1; v_call: TRBV7-9; cdr3_nt: TGTGCCAGCAGCTTAGTTATTGGCAGAGACTCTCCCAATGAGCAGTTCTTC; cdr3_aa: CASSLVIGRDSPNEQFF
d_call: -; clone_size: -; j_call: TRBJ2-7; v_call: TRBV11-1; cdr3_nt: TGTGCCAGCAGCTCCCCGGGTAGGGGGGCCTACGAGCAGTACTTC; cdr3_aa: CASSSPGRGAYEQYF
d_call: TRBD1; clone_size: -; j_call: TRBJ2-7; v_call: TRBV18; cdr3_nt: TGTGCCAGCTCGGAAGGACAGGGGGCTGGTTACGAGCAGTACTTC; cdr3_aa: CASSEGQGAGYEQYF
d_call: TRBD1; clone_size: -; j_call: TRBJ1-1; v_call: TRBV19; cdr3_nt: TGTGCCAGTAGTATTCGACAGGGCGAGACTGAAGCTTTCTTT; cdr3_aa: CASSIRQGETEAFF
d_call: -; clone_size: -; j_call: TRBJ1-6; v_call: TRBV7-9; cdr3_nt: TGTGCCAGCAGCTTACGAGGGGGGATCTATAATTCACCCCTCCACTTT; cdr3_aa: CASSLRGGIYNSPLHF
d_call: -; clone_size: -; j_call: TRBJ1-2; v_call: TRBV24-1; cdr3_nt: TGTGCCACCAGTGAGAAAGCAGGCTATGGCTACACCTTC; cdr3_aa: CATSEKAGYGYTF
d_call: -; clone_size: -; j_call: TRBJ2-3; v_call: TRBV5-1; cdr3_nt: TGCGCCAGCCGCCCCCGTGGGTCAAGCACAGATACGCAGTATTTT; cdr3_aa: CASRPRGSSTDTQYF
d_call: TRBD1; clone_size: -; j_call: TRBJ2-5; v_call: TRBV2; cdr3_nt: TGTGCCAGCATTGAAGGGGGACAGGGTTTCCAAGAGACCCAGTACTTC; cdr3_aa: CASIEGGQGFQETQYF
d_call: TRBD2; clone_size: -; j_call: TRBJ2-3; v_call: TRBV6-5; cdr3_nt: TGTGCCAGCGGCGGGGGGCTGGGCACAGATACGCAGTATTTT; cdr3_aa: CASGGGLGTDTQYF
d_call: TRBD1; clone_size: -; j_call: TRBJ1-4; v_call: TRBV5-5; cdr3_nt: TGTGCCAGCAGCTTGATAGCTGGGACAGGGGCCGAAAAACTGTTTTTT; cdr3_aa: CASSLIAGTGAEKLFF
d_call: -; clone_size: once; j_call: TRBJ2-3; v_call: TRBV4-1; cdr3_nt: TGCGCCAGCAGCCAGGGTTACGTAGATACGCAGTATTTT; cdr3_aa: CASSQGYVDTQYF
d_call: -; clone_size: -; j_call: TRBJ2-2; v_call: TRBV6-6; cdr3_nt: TGTGCCAGCAGTTACGGGGGCACCGGGGAGCTGTTTTTT; cdr3_aa: CASSYGGTGELFF
d_call: -; clone_size: -; j_call: TRBJ1-1; v_call: TRBV9; cdr3_nt: TGTGCCAGCAGCGTAGAGCCGGGGGACACTGAAGCTTTCTTT; cdr3_aa: CASSVEPGDTEAFF
d_call: -; clone_size: once; j_call: TRBJ1-3; v_call: TRBV7-2; cdr3_nt: TGTGCCAGCACCCTAGGAGGGACACCTTTCTCTGGAAACACCATATATTTT; cdr3_aa: CASTLGGTPFSGNTIYF
d_call: -; clone_size: -; j_call: TRBJ2-3; v_call: TRBV27; cdr3_nt: TGTGCCAGCAGTCCCTCAGGGGGCACAGATACGCAGTATTTT; cdr3_aa: CASSPSGGTDTQYF
d_call: -; clone_size: -; j_call: TRBJ2-4; v_call: TRBV19; cdr3_nt: TGTGCCAGTAGTATGTTGACGGAGCGCATAGCCAAAAACATTCAGTACTTC; cdr3_aa: CASSMLTERIAKNIQYF
d_call: -; clone_size: -; j_call: TRBJ1-2; v_call: TRBV28; cdr3_nt: TGTGCCAGCAGTTCCGGGACATTCAACTATGGCTACACCTTC; cdr3_aa: CASSSGTFNYGYTF
d_call: -; clone_size: -; j_call: TRBJ2-7; v_call: TRBV12-3/TRBV12-4; cdr3_nt: TGTGCCAGCAGTCCCGGGATCTCCTACGAGCAGTACTTC; cdr3_aa: CASSPGISYEQYF
d_call: -; clone_size: -; j_call: TRBJ2-2; v_call: TRBV10-3; cdr3_nt: TGTGCCATCAGGGGGGACTCCGATACCGGGGAGCTGTTTTTT; cdr3_aa: CAIRGDSDTGELFF
d_call: -; clone_size: -; j_call: TRBJ2-1; v_call: TRBV4-2; cdr3_nt: TGTGCCAGCAGCCAAGAATCACGCGATGAGCAGTTCTTC; cdr3_aa: CASSQESRDEQFF
d_call: -; clone_size: -; j_call: TRBJ1-4; v_call: TRBV2; cdr3_nt: TGTGCCAGCAGTGAGGAGGGGTTGTTTGAAAAACTGTTTTTT; cdr3_aa: CASSEEGLFEKLFF
d_call: -; clone_size: -; j_call: TRBJ1-2; v_call: TRBV10-3; cdr3_nt: TGTGCCATCAGTGACCCAGCAGGGAGAGACACCTTC; cdr3_aa: CAISDPAGRDTF
d_call: TRBD2; clone_size: few; j_call: TRBJ2-1; v_call: TRBV7-2; cdr3_nt: TGTGCCAGCAGCTTGGATCCGGGACTAGGGAATGAGCAGTTCTTC; cdr3_aa: CASSLDPGLGNEQFF
d_call: -; clone_size: -; j_call: TRBJ2-5; v_call: TRBV9; cdr3_nt: TGTGCCAGCAGCGTAGACGGGGGACAAGAGACCCAGTACTTC; cdr3_aa: CASSVDGGQETQYF
d_call: TRBD1; clone_size: few; j_call: TRBJ2-7; v_call: TRBV5-4; cdr3_nt: TGTGCCAGCAGCTTGGGACAGGGCCGGGAGCAGTACTTC; cdr3_aa: CASSLGQGREQYF
d_call: TRBD2; clone_size: -; j_call: TRBJ2-1; v_call: TRBV2; cdr3_nt: TGTGCCAGCAGCGACCTAGGACTAGCGGGGGGGAATGAGCAGTTCTTC; cdr3_aa: CASSDLGLAGGNEQFF
d_call: TRBD2; clone_size: -; j_call: TRBJ2-3; v_call: TRBV10-1; cdr3_nt: TGCGCCAGCAGTGAGTCGAATAGCGGGGGGCCCCAAGATACGCAGTATTTT; cdr3_aa: CASSESNSGGPQDTQYF
d_call: -; clone_size: -; j_call: TRBJ1-5; v_call: TRBV6-6; cdr3_nt: TGTGCCAGCAGCGACGGGACACTAAATCAGCCCCAGCATTTT; cdr3_aa: CASSDGTLNQPQHF
d_call: -; clone_size: -; j_call: TRBJ1-2; v_call: TRBV9; cdr3_nt: TGTGCCAGCAGCGTAGGAACAGGAGTACATGGATTCCTAGGCTATGGCTACACCTTC; cdr3_aa: CASSVGTGVHGFLGYGYTF
d_call: -; clone_size: -; j_call: TRBJ1-1; v_call: TRBV5-1; cdr3_nt: TGCGCCAGCAGCTTGGCCGGGCAGGGGAACACTGAAGCTTTCTTT; cdr3_aa: CASSLAGQGNTEAFF
d_call: -; clone_size: once; j_call: TRBJ1-2; v_call: TRBV3-1/TRBV3-2; cdr3_nt: TGTGCCAGCAGCCTTAGACAGGATAACTATGGCTACACCTTC; cdr3_aa: CASSLRQDNYGYTF
d_call: TRBD1; clone_size: -; j_call: TRBJ2-1; v_call: TRBV5-6; cdr3_nt: TGTGCCAGCAGCCAAGAACGACAGGGGCGGGGGTTCTTC; cdr3_aa: CASSQERQGRGFF
d_call: -; clone_size: once; j_call: TRBJ2-5; v_call: TRBV18; cdr3_nt: TGTGCCAGCTCACGGGACACCGCCGGAGAGACCCAGTACTTC; cdr3_aa: CASSRDTAGETQYF